Reported below is one T cell receptor beta chain. The antigen remains unidentified. The protocol was immunoSEQ multiplex PCR, while the TCRdb copy is restricted to in-frame clones and leaves out a portion. The profile shows about 50,000 clones, around nine tenths of them singletons. The sample belongs to a study of graft-versus-host responses after intestinal transplantation. The CDR3 contains 17 residues. The germline V gene has CDR1 SGHTA and CDR2 FQGTGA. The V gene end was trimmed by 2 bases and the J gene end by 1 base; junction bases not matched to a gene: 5. The sequences come from unstimulated CD4+ T cells sorted from spleen or lymph node cells, collected before transplant. The rearrangement uses TRBV7-3 and TRBJ2-2, with 9 bases that match TRBD2. The clonotype was recovered from a human donor who was the organ donor for an intestinal transplant. The CDR3 loop reads CASSLLPTSGNTGELFF. DNA of the CDR3: TGTGCCAGCAGCTTACTCCCGACTAGCGGGAACACCGGGGAGCTGTTTTTT.